The T cell receptor (beta chain) under discussion was sequenced for a study of blood T cell repertoires in COVID-19. This clone showed up just a few times. Trimming took off 3 bases at V and 8 bases at J, with 16 bases between the two ends. Germline assignment: CDR1 MNHEY and CDR2 SVGAGI. The CDR3 length is 14 residues. Clones were read by immunoSEQ multiplex PCR, and TCRdb kept only the in-frame ones, dropping some. This sample has roughly 62,000 clones, with nearly 80% found just once. Source material: peripheral blood. This clonotype was sampled from a human donor in a cohort sampled during active COVID-19. The gene calls are TRBV6-5 and TRBJ1-2, with a possible D match to TRBD1 (6 bases). CDR3 DNA: TGTGCCAGCAGTTATGGGGGCAGGGTGAAAGGCTACACCTTC. Amino acids: CASSYGGRVKGYTF.